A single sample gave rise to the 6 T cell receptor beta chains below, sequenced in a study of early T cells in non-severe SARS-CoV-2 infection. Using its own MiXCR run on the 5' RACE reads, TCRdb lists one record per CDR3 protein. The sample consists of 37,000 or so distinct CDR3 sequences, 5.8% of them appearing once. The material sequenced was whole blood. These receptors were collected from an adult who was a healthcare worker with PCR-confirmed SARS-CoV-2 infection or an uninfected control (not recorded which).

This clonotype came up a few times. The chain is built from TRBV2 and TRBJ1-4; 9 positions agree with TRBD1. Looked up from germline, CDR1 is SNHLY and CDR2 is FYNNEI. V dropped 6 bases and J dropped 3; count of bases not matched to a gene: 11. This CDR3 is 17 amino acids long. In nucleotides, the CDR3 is TGTGCCAGCAGACCCGGGACAGGGAGTTTGCCTAATGAAAAACTGTTTTTT. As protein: CASRPGTGSLPNEKLFF.

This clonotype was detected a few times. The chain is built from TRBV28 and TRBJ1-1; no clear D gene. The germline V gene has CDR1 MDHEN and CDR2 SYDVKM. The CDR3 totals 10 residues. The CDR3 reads CAGGNTEAFF. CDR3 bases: TGTGCGGGAGGAAACACTGAAGCTTTCTTT.

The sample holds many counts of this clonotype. Here the CDR3 reads CSAPDRGQAFF. CDR3 DNA sequence: TGCAGTGCTCCGGACAGGGGCCAAGCTTTCTTT. The chain couples TRBV20-1 to TRBJ1-1; 9 nucleotides line up with TRBD1. Trimming cost V 5 bases and J 9 bases; bases outside gene matches: 4. CDR1 is DFQATT and CDR2 is SNEGSKA in the germline V gene (reference sequence). The CDR3 has 11 amino acids.

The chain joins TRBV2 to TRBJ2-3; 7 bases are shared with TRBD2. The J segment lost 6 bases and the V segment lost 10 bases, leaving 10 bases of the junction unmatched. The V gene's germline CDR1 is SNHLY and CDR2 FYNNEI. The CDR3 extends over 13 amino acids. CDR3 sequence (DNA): TGTGCCACTGGACTAGAAGAAGCGGATACGCAGTATTTT. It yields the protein CATGLEEADTQYF.

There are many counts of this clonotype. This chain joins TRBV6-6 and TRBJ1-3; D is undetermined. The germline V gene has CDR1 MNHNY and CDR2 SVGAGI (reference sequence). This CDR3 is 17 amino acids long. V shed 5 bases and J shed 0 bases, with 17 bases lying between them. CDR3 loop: CASSLPWTSRSGNTIYF. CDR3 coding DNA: TGTGCCAGCAGTCTACCCTGGACTTCCCGCTCTGGAAACACCATATATTTT.

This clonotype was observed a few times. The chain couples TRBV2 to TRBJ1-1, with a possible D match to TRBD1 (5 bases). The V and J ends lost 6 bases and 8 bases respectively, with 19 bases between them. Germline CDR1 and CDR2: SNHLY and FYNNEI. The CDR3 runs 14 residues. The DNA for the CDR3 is TGTGCCAGCAGGGGGGAAGGGCTACAGGCGGAAGCTTTCTTT. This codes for CASRGEGLQAEAFF.